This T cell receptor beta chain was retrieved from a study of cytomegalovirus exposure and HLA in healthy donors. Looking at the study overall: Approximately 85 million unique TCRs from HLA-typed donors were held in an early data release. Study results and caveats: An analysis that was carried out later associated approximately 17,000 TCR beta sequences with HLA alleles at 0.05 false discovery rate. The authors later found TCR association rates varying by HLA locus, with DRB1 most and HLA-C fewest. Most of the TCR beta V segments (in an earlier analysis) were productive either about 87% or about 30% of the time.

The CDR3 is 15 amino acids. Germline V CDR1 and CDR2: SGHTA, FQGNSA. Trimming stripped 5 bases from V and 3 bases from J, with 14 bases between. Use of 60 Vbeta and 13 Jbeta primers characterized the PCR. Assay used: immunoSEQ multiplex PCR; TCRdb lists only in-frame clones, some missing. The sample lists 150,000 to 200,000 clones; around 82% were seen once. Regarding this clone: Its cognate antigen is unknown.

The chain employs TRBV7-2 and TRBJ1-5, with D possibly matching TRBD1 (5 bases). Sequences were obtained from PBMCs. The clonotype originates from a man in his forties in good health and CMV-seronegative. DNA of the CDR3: TGTGCCAGCAGCCCGGCGGGGACTGTCAATCAGCCCCAGCATTTT. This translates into CASSPAGTVNQPQHF.